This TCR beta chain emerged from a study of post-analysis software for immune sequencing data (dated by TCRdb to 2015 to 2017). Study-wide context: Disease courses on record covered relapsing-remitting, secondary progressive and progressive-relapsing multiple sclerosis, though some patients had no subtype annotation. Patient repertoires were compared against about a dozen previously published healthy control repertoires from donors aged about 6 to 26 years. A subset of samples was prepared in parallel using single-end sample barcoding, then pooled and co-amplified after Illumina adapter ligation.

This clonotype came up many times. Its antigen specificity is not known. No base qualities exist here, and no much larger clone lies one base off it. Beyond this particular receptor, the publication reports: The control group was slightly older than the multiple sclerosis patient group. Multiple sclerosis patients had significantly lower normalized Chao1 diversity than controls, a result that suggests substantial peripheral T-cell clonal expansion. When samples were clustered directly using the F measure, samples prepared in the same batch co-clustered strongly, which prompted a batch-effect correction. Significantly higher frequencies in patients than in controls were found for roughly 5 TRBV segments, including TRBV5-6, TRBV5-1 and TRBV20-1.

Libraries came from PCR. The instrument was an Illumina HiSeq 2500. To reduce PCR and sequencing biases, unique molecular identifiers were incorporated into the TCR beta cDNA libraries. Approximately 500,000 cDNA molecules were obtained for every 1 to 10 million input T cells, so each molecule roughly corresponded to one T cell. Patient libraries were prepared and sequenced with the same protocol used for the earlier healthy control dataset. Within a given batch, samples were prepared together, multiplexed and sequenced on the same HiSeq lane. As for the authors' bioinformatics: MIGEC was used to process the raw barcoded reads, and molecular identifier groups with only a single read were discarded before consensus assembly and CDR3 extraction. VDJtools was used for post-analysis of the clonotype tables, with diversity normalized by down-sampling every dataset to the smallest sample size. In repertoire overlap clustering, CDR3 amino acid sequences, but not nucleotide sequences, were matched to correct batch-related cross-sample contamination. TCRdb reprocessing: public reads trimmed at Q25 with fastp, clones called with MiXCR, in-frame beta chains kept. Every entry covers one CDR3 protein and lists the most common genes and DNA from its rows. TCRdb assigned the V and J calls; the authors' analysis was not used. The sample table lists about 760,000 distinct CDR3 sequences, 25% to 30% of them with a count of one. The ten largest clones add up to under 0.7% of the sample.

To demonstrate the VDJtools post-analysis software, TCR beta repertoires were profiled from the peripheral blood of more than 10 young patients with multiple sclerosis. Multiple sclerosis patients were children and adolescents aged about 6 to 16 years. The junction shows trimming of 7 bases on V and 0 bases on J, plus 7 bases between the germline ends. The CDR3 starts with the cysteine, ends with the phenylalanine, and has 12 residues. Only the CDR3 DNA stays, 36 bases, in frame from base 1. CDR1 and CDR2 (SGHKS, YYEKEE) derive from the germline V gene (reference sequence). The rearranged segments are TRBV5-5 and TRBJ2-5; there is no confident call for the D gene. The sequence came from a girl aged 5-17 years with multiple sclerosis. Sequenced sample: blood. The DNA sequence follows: TGTGCCAGCGGGCGCTACCAAGAGACCCAGTACTTC. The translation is CASGRYQETQYF.